A selection of T cell receptor beta chains follows, all from one sample in a study of T-cell reconstitution after alpha-beta-depleted transplantation in children. In TCRdb, the PCR reads were re-called with MiXCR into one record per CDR3 protein. The table shows fewer than 700,000 distinct CDR3 sequences, with over 10% occurring only once. The source material was PBMCs, mostly from graft donor cells, sampled 360 days after TCRalphabeta/CD19-depleted stem cell transplant. These receptors originate from a male patient younger than 18 who had a stem cell transplant for acute myeloid leukemia, so the T cells may come from the graft donor. CDR3s include the opening cysteine and the closing phenylalanine or tryptophan. D genes are given only for firm matches. The size entry is marked missing in some rows and otherwise reads once, few, many or a size class.

D gene	CDR3 length	clone size	V gene	J gene	CDR3 DNA	CDR3 protein
NA	14	NA	TRBV4-3	TRBJ1-2	TGCGCCAGCAGCCAAGAGGCCCGAAAGGAGGGCTACACCTTC	CASSQEARKEGYTF
NA	16	NA	TRBV28	TRBJ2-3	TGTGCCAGCAGTTTCCAATCCGGGGCCAGCACAGATACGCAGTATTTT	CASSFQSGASTDTQYF
NA	14	many	TRBV6-2/TRBV6-3	TRBJ1-1	TGTGCCAGCATCCCAGGACAGTTGAACACTGAAGCTTTCTTT	CASIPGQLNTEAFF
TRBD1	15	NA	TRBV4-3	TRBJ2-1	TGCGCCAGCAGCCATCGGGACAGAGGGCCCAATGAGCAGTTCTTC	CASSHRDRGPNEQFF
TRBD2	16	few	TRBV7-8	TRBJ2-5	TGTGCCAGCAGCCCCGTAGCGGGAGAGGTCGGGGAGACCCAGTACTTC	CASSPVAGEVGETQYF
TRBD2	16	NA	TRBV7-9	TRBJ2-1	TGTGCCAGCAGATCGACTAGCGGGGAGCCTTGGGATGAGCAGTTCTTC	CASRSTSGEPWDEQFF
TRBD2	15	NA	TRBV6-1	TRBJ2-3	TGTGCCAGCAGCGGGACTAGCGGATACACAGATACGCAGTATTTT	CASSGTSGYTDTQYF
TRBD2	9	few	TRBV20-1	TRBJ2-3	TGCAGTGAGGGGTCTAGCGGGGATTTT	CSEGSSGDF
TRBD1	14	few	TRBV7-9	TRBJ1-4	TGTGCCAGCAGCTCGGGACAGGGAATGAAGAAACTGTTTTTT	CASSSGQGMKKLFF
NA	13	few	TRBV10-3	TRBJ2-7	TGTGCCATCTGGACGGCGGGTTCCTACGAGCAGTACTTC	CAIWTAGSYEQYF
NA	14	few	TRBV7-9	TRBJ1-1	TGTGCCAGCAGCTTGGAGGAAATGAACACTGAAGCTTTCTTT	CASSLEEMNTEAFF
TRBD2	17	few	TRBV13	TRBJ2-4	TGTGCCAGCAGCTTAGGTGGGACTAGCAAAGCCAAAAACATTCAGTACTTC	CASSLGGTSKAKNIQYF
NA	14	NA	TRBV25-1	TRBJ2-7	TGTGCCAGCAGTGAATCGGCAGGCCGATACGAGCAGTACTTC	CASSESAGRYEQYF